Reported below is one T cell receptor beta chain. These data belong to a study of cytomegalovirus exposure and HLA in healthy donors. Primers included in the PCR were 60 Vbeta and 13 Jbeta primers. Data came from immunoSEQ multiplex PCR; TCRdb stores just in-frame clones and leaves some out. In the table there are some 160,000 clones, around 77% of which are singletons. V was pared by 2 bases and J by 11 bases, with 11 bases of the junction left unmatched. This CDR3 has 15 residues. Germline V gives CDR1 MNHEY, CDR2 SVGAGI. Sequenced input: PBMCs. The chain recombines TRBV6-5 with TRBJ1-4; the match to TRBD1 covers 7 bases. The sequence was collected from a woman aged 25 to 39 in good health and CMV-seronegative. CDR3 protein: CASSYAHRGVQKLFF. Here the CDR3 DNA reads TGTGCCAGCAGTTACGCCCACAGGGGCGTGCAGAAACTGTTTTTT.